This T cell receptor beta chain was identified during a study of shared clonotypes between healthy human individuals. Deletions cut 4 bases from V and 5 bases from J, with 17 bases between. The CDR3 has 15 amino acids. Germline CDR1 is MGHRA and CDR2 is YSYEKL. In its sample, this clone was seen a few times. Its target is not known. Methods used by the authors: ImmunoSEQ supplied junction-only sequences lacking quality scores, so filtering was different. Generated by immunoSEQ multiplex PCR, the TCRdb table keeps only in-frame clones and is missing some. V and J calls and clone size come straight from that table; D and trimming were deduced from the DNA. The table shows about 1 million clones, with about 75% occurring only once. Overall study results and limits: Relative to memory subsets, naive subsets generally showed larger estimated richness.

It was into CD45RA+ naive and CD45RA-negative memory subsets that the CD4+ cells were split. The specimen sequenced was memory CD4+ T cells sorted from blood. Stated subset: CD45RA-negative fraction. The genes are TRBV4-1 and TRBJ2-5, with a tentative D call TRBD2 (6 bases). The receptor was isolated from a man younger than 35 in good health. The CDR3 nucleotides are TGCGCCAGCAGCCGACTCGCCGCGGGGACGGAGACCCAGTACTTC. This translates into CASSRLAAGTETQYF.